What follows are 6 T cell receptor beta chains derived from one specimen sequenced in a study of CXCR3-negative and CXCR3-positive naive CD8 T cells. Their specific antigens are unknown. The TRB cDNA libraries were prepared by 5' RACE with UMI labels. TCRdb reprocessed the 5' RACE reads; each CDR3 protein has one entry and no DNA is given. Here the sample table reports some 150,000 distinct CDR3 sequences. General study findings and limits: Compared with CXCR3-negative naive cells, CXCR3-positive naive cells showed more hydrophobic TRB CDR3s.

The sequenced sample was naive CXCR3+ CD8+ T cells from blood. The sample's subset: CD45RO-CCR7+CD27+CD95- naive CD8+ T cells expressing CXCR3 (TNR3+). The receptors originated from a human donor in good health. Some clones in this sample may be carry-over from other donors' samples.

The chain has TRBV7-9 and TRBJ2-1; TCRdb designates TRBD1, a call that cannot be tested without DNA. The CDR3 is made up of 15 amino acids. Germline lookup yields CDR1 SEHNR and CDR2 FQNEAQ (reference sequence). The CDR3 spells CASSPAGTVYNEQFF.

This chain joins TRBV2 and TRBJ1-1; the TCRdb call, TRBD1, lacks DNA for checking. CDR1 is SNHLY, CDR2 FYNNEI, per germline. This CDR3 contains 15 residues. The chain's CDR3 is CASSEAQGSNTEAFF.

The chain recombines TRBV19 with TRBJ1-1; the D call from TCRdb, TRBD1, cannot be confirmed without DNA. This CDR3 has 15 residues. CDR1 is LNHDA, CDR2 SQIVND, per germline (reference sequence). The chain's CDR3 is CASSNPDRGGTEAFF. Using reference TRBV19 and TRBJ1-1 for the parts outside the CDR3, the full variable domain is DGGITQSPKYLFRKEGQNVTLSCEQNLNHDAMYWYRQDPGQGLRLIYYSQIVNDFQKGDIAEGYSVSREKKESFPLTVTSAQKNPTAFYLCASSNPDRGGTEAFFGQGTRLTVV.

The chain links TRBV29-1 to TRBJ2-7; TCRdb's D call of TRBD1 is untestable without DNA. The CDR3 is 15 residues long. CDR1 is SQVTM and CDR2 is ANQGSEA in the germline V gene. CDR3 amino acids: CSVELAGGLTYEQYF.

The V gene is TRBV24-1, the J gene TRBJ2-2; TCRdb's D call of TRBD1 is untestable without DNA. The CDR3 covers 16 residues. Germline CDR1 reads KGHDR; CDR2 reads SFDVKD. The CDR3 region is CATSDSYGGDTGELFF.

The chain employs TRBV27 and TRBJ2-7; TCRdb's D call, TRBD2, is unchecked because there is no DNA. Germline V lookup: CDR1 MNHEY, CDR2 SMNVEV (reference sequence). This CDR3 comprises 16 residues. The CDR3 spells CASSEGLAGASYEQYF.